This is a list of T cell receptor beta chains from one sample in a study of Ad26.COV2.S vaccination and SARS-CoV-2 variants. Some clones are missing from TCRdb's copy, which holds only in-frame ones; the method was immunoSEQ multiplex PCR. The sample shows roughly 320,000 clones, roughly 87% of them seen only once. The material was peripheral blood, obtained in a trial of Ad26.COV2.S vaccine versus placebo. The receptors come from a person aged 18-65 years who received the Ad26.COV2.S COVID-19 vaccine or a placebo. The CDR3 runs from the conserved cysteine through the conserved F or W. A D gene is named only where the DNA matches it firmly. Clone size is stated in some rows and not others, as once, few, many or a class when expanded.

d_call	clone_size	j_call	v_call	cdr3_aa	cdr3_nt
TRBD1	.	TRBJ1-1	TRBV5-6	CASSWGDRENTEAFF	TGTGCCAGCAGCTGGGGGGACAGGGAGAACACTGAAGCTTTCTTT
TRBD1	.	TRBJ2-4	TRBV19	CASRDRDRVDIQYF	TGTGCCAGTAGGGACCGGGACAGGGTGGACATTCAGTACTTC
TRBD2	.	TRBJ2-2	TRBV6-6	CASSYLGGVTAGELFF	TGTGCCAGCAGTTACCTGGGGGGGGTAACGGCCGGGGAGCTGTTTTTT
.	.	TRBJ1-3	TRBV6-5	CASWRTTGNTIYF	TGTGCCTCGTGGAGGACAACTGGAAACACCATATATTTT
.	.	TRBJ1-1	TRBV19	CASSSAKGTEAFF	TGTGCCAGTAGTAGCGCCAAGGGGACTGAAGCTTTCTTT
TRBD1	.	TRBJ1-2	TRBV27	CASSSRQGGSGYTF	TGTGCCAGCAGTTCCAGACAGGGTGGCAGCGGCTACACCTTC
.	.	TRBJ2-5	TRBV7-2	CASSNPGAQETQYF	TGTGCCAGCAGCAACCCCGGGGCCCAAGAGACCCAGTACTTC
TRBD1	.	TRBJ1-3	TRBV7-2	CASSLGQGRNTIYF	TGTGCCAGCAGCTTAGGACAGGGCAGAAACACCATATATTTT
.	.	TRBJ1-1	TRBV6-1	CASSEVFRLGAFF	TGTGCCAGCAGTGAAGTTTTCCGCCTCGGAGCTTTCTTT
TRBD2	.	TRBJ2-7	TRBV30	CAWSDPLGLAGDPRREQYF	TGTGCCTGGAGTGACCCGTTGGGACTAGCGGGGGACCCTAGGCGGGAGCAGTACTTC
.	once	TRBJ2-3	TRBV4-1	CASSQVGSSTDTQYF	TGCGCCAGCAGCCAAGTAGGGTCGAGCACAGATACGCAGTATTTT
.	.	TRBJ1-5	TRBV6-4	CATSRETDLNQPQHF	TGTGCCACCAGCAGGGAGACGGACCTTAATCAGCCCCAGCATTTT
TRBD1	.	TRBJ2-2	TRBV14	CASSRTGGPGELFF	TGTGCCAGCAGCCGCACAGGGGGGCCTGGGGAGCTGTTTTTT
.	.	TRBJ1-1	TRBV3-1/TRBV3-2	CASSQDKGLVAEAFF	TGTGCCAGCAGCCAAGATAAAGGGCTGGTCGCTGAAGCTTTCTTT
.	.	TRBJ2-1	TRBV5-1	CASSALQGSGDNEQFF	TGCGCCAGCAGCGCGTTACAGGGATCGGGGGACAATGAGCAGTTCTTC
TRBD1	.	TRBJ2-3	TRBV7-6	CASSLAVGQGLLSDTQYF	TGTGCCAGCAGCTTAGCGGTGGGACAGGGGCTACTGTCAGATACGCAGTATTTT
TRBD1	.	TRBJ2-6	TRBV28	CASSSTRTGKAGANVLTF	TGTGCCAGCAGTTCTACTCGGACAGGGAAGGCTGGGGCCAACGTCCTGACTTTC
.	.	TRBJ1-1	TRBV5-4	CASSLGLGAEAFF	TGTGCCAGCAGCTTAGGCCTCGGGGCTGAAGCTTTCTTT
.	.	TRBJ2-2	TRBV19	CASSNTGELFF	TGTGCCAGTAGTAACACCGGGGAGCTGTTTTTT
.	.	TRBJ2-7	TRBV7-6	CASSLMAVEGYEQYF	TGTGCCAGCAGCTTAATGGCGGTCGAAGGGTACGAGCAGTACTTC
.	.	TRBJ2-3	TRBV5-6	CASSFGTDTQYF	TGTGCCAGCAGCTTTGGGACAGATACGCAGTATTTT
TRBD2	.	TRBJ2-5	TRBV5-1	CASSKGTSGGAETQYF	TGCGCCAGCAGCAAAGGGACTAGCGGGGGGGCCGAGACCCAGTACTTC
.	few	TRBJ1-3	TRBV4-1	CASSQERGRTGNTIYF	TGCGCCAGCAGCCAAGAACGTGGGAGGACTGGAAACACCATATATTTT
.	once	TRBJ2-1	TRBV6-4	CASSDSWGPTNEQFF	TGTGCCAGCAGTGACTCGTGGGGCCCCACGAATGAGCAGTTCTTC
.	.	TRBJ2-7	TRBV5-4	CASSSTALEQYF	TGTGCCAGCAGCTCTACCGCATTAGAGCAGTACTTC
.	.	TRBJ2-7	TRBV19	CASSILGYEQYF	TGTGCCAGTAGTATTCTGGGCTACGAGCAGTACTTC
.	.	TRBJ2-3	TRBV4-2	CASSPPTREGTDTQYF	TGTGCCAGCAGCCCTCCAACCAGGGAAGGGACAGATACGCAGTATTTT
.	few	TRBJ1-5	TRBV30	CAWSVGSNQPQHF	TGTGCCTGGAGTGTTGGTAGCAATCAGCCCCAGCATTTT
.	.	TRBJ2-7	TRBV30	CAWRSGPEQYF	TGTGCCTGGAGGTCTGGGCCCGAGCAGTACTTC
.	.	TRBJ1-3	TRBV5-6	CASSLGTNTIYF	TGTGCCAGCAGCTTGGGCACAAACACCATATATTTT
.	once	TRBJ1-1	TRBV18	CASSPGTWNTEAFF	TGTGCCAGCTCACCCGGGACATGGAACACTGAAGCTTTCTTT
.	.	TRBJ1-5	TRBV30	CAWSVPYGRGNQPQHF	TGTGCCTGGAGTGTACCGTACGGTCGGGGGAATCAGCCCCAGCATTTT
.	.	TRBJ1-1	TRBV9	CASSVGGGDTEAFF	TGTGCCAGCAGCGTAGGGGGTGGGGACACTGAAGCTTTCTTT
TRBD1	.	TRBJ1-1	TRBV19	CASSIDRTGDTEAFF	TGTGCCAGTAGTATAGATCGAACAGGGGACACTGAAGCTTTCTTT
TRBD1	.	TRBJ1-2	TRBV7-9	CASSRTGGLGYTF	TGTGCCAGCAGTAGGACAGGGGGCCTCGGCTACACCTTC
.	.	TRBJ2-7	TRBV14	CASSQDPPEYEQYF	TGTGCCAGCAGCCAAGATCCCCCAGAGTACGAGCAGTACTTC
.	once	TRBJ2-3	TRBV12-5	CASGLVSYIAEYPPHTQYF	TGTGCTAGTGGTTTGGTTTCCTATATTGCCGAATATCCCCCTCATACGCAGTATTTT
.	.	TRBJ1-6	TRBV6-1	CASSLQPPLHF	TGTGCCAGCAGTTTGCAGCCACCCCTCCACTTT
.	.	TRBJ2-1	TRBV6-2/TRBV6-3	CASSYSMGWTERYNEQFF	TGTGCCAGCAGTTACTCGATGGGGTGGACAGAGCGGTACAATGAGCAGTTCTTC
.	few	TRBJ1-1	TRBV20-1	CSASVGVNTEAFF	TGCAGTGCTAGTGTCGGTGTGAACACTGAAGCTTTCTTT
TRBD1	.	TRBJ2-2	TRBV7-3	CASSRGQETGELFF	TGTGCCAGCAGTAGAGGACAGGAAACCGGGGAGCTGTTTTTT
.	.	TRBJ2-1	TRBV19	CASSIDRQGNSYNEQFF	TGTGCCAGTAGTATAGATCGGCAGGGGAACTCCTACAATGAGCAGTTCTTC
.	.	TRBJ1-4	TRBV19	CASSSSLNEKLFF	TGTGCCAGTAGTAGCAGTTTAAATGAAAAACTGTTTTTT
.	.	TRBJ2-7	TRBV6-5	CASSYSREIYEQYF	TGTGCCAGCAGTTACTCAAGGGAGATCTACGAGCAGTACTTC
.	.	TRBJ1-1	TRBV5-1	CASSLTPGSMNTEAFF	TGCGCCAGCAGCTTAACCCCCGGCAGTATGAACACTGAAGCTTTCTTT
.	.	TRBJ1-2	TRBV5-6	CASSLNGVYGYTF	TGTGCCAGCAGCTTGAACGGGGTCTATGGCTACACCTTC
TRBD1	.	TRBJ1-2	TRBV9	CASSEPGQVYGYTF	TGTGCCAGCAGCGAACCCGGACAGGTCTATGGCTACACCTTC
.	.	TRBJ1-2	TRBV5-1	CASSLRGGAGVNYGYTF	TGCGCCAGCAGCTTGCGTGGGGGCGCCGGGGTTAACTATGGCTACACCTTC
.	.	TRBJ1-6	TRBV5-8	CASSPGTDYNSPLHF	TGTGCCAGCAGCCCGGGGACCGACTATAATTCACCCCTCCACTTT
.	.	TRBJ2-1	TRBV7-2	CASSLGRRNEQFF	TGTGCCAGCAGCTTAGGGCGGCGAAATGAGCAGTTCTTC
.	few	TRBJ1-3	TRBV5-8	CASSLEPGAGNTIYF	TGTGCCAGCAGCTTGGAGCCGGGGGCTGGAAACACCATATATTTT
.	.	TRBJ2-7	TRBV27	CASSLSRATTPYEQYF	TGTGCCAGCAGTTTATCCCGAGCGACGACCCCCTACGAGCAGTACTTC
TRBD1	.	TRBJ1-1	TRBV5-1	CASLGQGSPEAFF	TGCGCCAGCCTAGGACAGGGATCCCCTGAAGCTTTCTTT